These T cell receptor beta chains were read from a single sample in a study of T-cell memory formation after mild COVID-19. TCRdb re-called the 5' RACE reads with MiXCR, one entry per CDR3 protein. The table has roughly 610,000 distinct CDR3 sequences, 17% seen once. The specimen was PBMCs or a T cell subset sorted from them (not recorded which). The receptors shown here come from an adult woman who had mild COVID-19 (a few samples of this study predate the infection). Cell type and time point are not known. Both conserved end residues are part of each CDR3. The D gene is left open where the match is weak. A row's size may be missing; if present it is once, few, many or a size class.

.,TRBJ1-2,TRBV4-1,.,CASSPEEQGTNYGYTF,TGCGCCAGCAGCCCGGAAGAACAGGGTACTAACTATGGCTACACCTTC
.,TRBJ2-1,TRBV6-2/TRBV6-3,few,CASSPDGVEQFF,TGTGCCAGCAGTCCGGACGGGGTTGAGCAGTTCTTC
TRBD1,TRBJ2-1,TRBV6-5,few,CASSYGRDRSSYNEQFF,TGTGCCAGCAGTTACGGCCGGGACAGGAGCTCCTACAATGAGCAGTTCTTC
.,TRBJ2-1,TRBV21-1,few,CASTPPGGGALNEQFF,TGTGCCAGCACGCCCCCGGGCGGGGGGGCCCTCAATGAGCAGTTCTTC
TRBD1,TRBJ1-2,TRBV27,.,CASSGPGQHRYTF,TGTGCCAGCAGCGGGCCGGGACAGCATCGCTACACCTTC
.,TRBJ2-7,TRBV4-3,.,CASSQTSGTAYEQYF,TGCGCCAGCAGCCAGACTTCTGGGACCGCCTACGAGCAGTACTTC
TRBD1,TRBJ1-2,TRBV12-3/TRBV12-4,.,CATTLQGGTNYGYTF,TGTGCCACTACCTTGCAGGGGGGGACTAACTATGGCTACACCTTC
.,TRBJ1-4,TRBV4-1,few,CASSQGTGLGGEKLFF,TGCGCCAGCAGCCAAGGCACAGGGCTCGGAGGGGAAAAACTGTTTTTT
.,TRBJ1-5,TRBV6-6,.,CASRLSFTSNQPQHF,TGTGCCAGCAGGCTCAGTTTTACTAGCAATCAGCCCCAGCATTTT
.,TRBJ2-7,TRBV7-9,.,CASSSHSYEQYF,TGTGCCAGCAGCTCCCACTCCTACGAGCAGTACTTC
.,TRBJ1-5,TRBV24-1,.,CATSDEGRNQPQHF,TGTGCCACCAGTGATGAGGGACGCAATCAGCCCCAGCATTTT
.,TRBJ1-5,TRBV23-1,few,CASSPPLELQRSNQPQHF,TGCGCCAGCAGCCCGCCGTTGGAGTTGCAGAGGAGCAATCAGCCCCAGCATTTT
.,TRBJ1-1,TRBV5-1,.,CASSLYGGTEAFF,TGCGCCAGCAGCCTCTATGGGGGGACTGAAGCTTTCTTT